This TCR beta chain was found in a study of tumor-infiltrating lymphocytes in oesophageal squamous cell carcinoma. This clonotype has a handful of counts. CDR3 length: 14 residues. The germline V gene has CDR1 KGHSH and CDR2 LQKENI. Trimming took off 3 bases at V and 14 bases at J, with 17 bases between the two ends. Each CDR3 protein gets one entry after TCRdb re-called the PCR reads with MiXCR. Among about 22,000 distinct CDR3 sequences listed, roughly a third were seen once. J is TRBJ1-6 and V is TRBV18; no reliable D call. The sequence was collected from a female donor with esophageal squamous cell carcinoma. Specimen: esophageal tumor tissue. CDR3 nucleotide sequence: TGTGCCAGCTCACCTCGGATGAGTGAGGAGGCCCTCCACTTT. Its translation: CASSPRMSEEALHF.